The T cell receptor (beta chain) under discussion was sequenced for a study of T cells after posttransplantation cyclophosphamide. Overall study findings and caveats: Recipient CMV seropositivity and CMV reactivation strongly tracked TRB clonality. Tissue-infiltrating T cells from skin or gut overlapped little with blood T cells. Donor-recipient repertoire similarity was low at 1-2 months, rising over year one.

The ends were cut back, 0 bases at V and 4 bases at J, with 9 bases in the middle. CDR1 and CDR2 from the germline V gene are MNHEY and SVGAGI. This CDR3 has 14 amino acids. Sequencing used immunoSEQ multiplex PCR; TCRdb keeps in-frame clones, though not all of them. The table lists approximately 12,000 clones, 2% to 2.5% of them singletons. For this clone: What it recognizes is unknown.

Busulfan-fludarabine conditioning, marrow transplant, and cyclophosphamide on days +3 and +4 were administered. This TCR derives from a male patient in his thirties who received an allogeneic stem cell transplant from a related donor, was CMV-positive, and had no GVHD. Some of the T cells may derive from the graft donor. Here the sequenced sample was PBMCs, taken after allogeneic stem cell transplant with posttransplant cyclophosphamide. The rearrangement joins TRBV6-5 to TRBJ1-2, with a possible D match to TRBD1 (6 bases). The CDR3 nucleotides read TGTGCCAGCAGTTACTCACAGGGTAGCTATGGCTACACCTTC. It encodes CASSYSQGSYGYTF.